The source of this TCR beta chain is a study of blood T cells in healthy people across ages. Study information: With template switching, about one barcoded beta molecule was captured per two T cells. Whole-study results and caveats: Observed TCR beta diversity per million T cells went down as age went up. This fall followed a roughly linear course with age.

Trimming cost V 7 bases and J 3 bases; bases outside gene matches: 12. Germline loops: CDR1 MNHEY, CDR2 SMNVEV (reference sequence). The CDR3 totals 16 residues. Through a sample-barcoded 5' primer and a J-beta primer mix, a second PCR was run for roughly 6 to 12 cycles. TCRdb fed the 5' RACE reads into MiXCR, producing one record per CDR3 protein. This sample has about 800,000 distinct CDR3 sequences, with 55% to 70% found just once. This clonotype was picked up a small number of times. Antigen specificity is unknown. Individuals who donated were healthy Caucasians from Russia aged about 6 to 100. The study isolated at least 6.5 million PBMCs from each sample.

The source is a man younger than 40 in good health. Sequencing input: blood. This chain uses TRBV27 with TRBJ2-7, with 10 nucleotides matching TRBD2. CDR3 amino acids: CASTRKLASGSYEQYF. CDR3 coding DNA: TGTGCCAGCACACGAAAACTGGCTAGCGGGAGCTACGAGCAGTACTTC.